Sequencing of this T cell receptor (beta chain) was carried out in a study of CD8 T cells in ankylosing spondylitis (dated by TCRdb to about 2017). With regard to the full study: The study set out to find disease-linked TCR variants by profiling T cell receptor beta repertoires in ankylosing spondylitis patients and healthy donors. The full study cohort was made up of 25 ankylosing spondylitis patients and roughly 100 healthy donors. Peripheral blood samples were taken, and synovial fluid was additionally collected from ankylosing spondylitis patients.

For sequencing, an Illumina HiSeq 2500 was employed. TCR beta libraries were prepared by quantitative 5'-RACE with molecular barcodes. Turning to the authors' computational methods: A new computational method, built on a probabilistic model of VDJ rearrangement, was used to identify disease-linked TCR variants. TCRdb trimmed public reads at Q25 via fastp, called clones via MiXCR and kept in-frame beta chains. Every entry covers one CDR3 protein and lists the most common genes and DNA from its rows. The V and J calls were not made by the authors but by TCRdb's processing. This sample holds a few hundred thousand distinct CDR3 sequences; roughly 10% were observed only once. The top ten clonotypes cover 6% to 8.5% of the sample. What the research found in general, with its limitations: Some TCR beta motif variants had previously been reported in synovial fluid and blood of reactive arthritis patients, which suggested common disease-initiation mechanisms. Significant enrichment of the disease-linked clones was reported in matched synovial fluid samples from ankylosing spondylitis patients. A TCR beta motif made up of eight highly homologous amino acid variants appeared to be characteristic of blood from ankylosing spondylitis patients. A CD8+ phenotype was shown by the disease-linked clones, which were found at relatively low frequencies in peripheral blood.

This clonotype came up many times. Its antigen has not been determined. No per-base quality is available; no much larger clone lies one base away. The TCR originated in a male donor with ankylosing spondylitis or in good health (not recorded which). Sequenced material: blood, either unsorted or a sorted T cell fraction (not recorded which).

The DNA sequence is given as TGTGCCAGCAGTTTATCGGTAACTGAAGCTTTCTTT. It specifies CASSLSVTEAFF. The chain was built from TRBV12-3 or TRBV12-4 and TRBJ1-1, with the D segment identity uncertain. V was cut back by 2 bases and J by 5 bases, leaving a gap of 6 bases between them. Measured from the cysteine to the phenylalanine, the CDR3 is 12 residues long. The retained sequence is limited to the CDR3, 36 bases, with the frame set at the first base.